The rows below give T cell receptor beta chains drawn from one sample of a study of T cells in Graves' hyperthyroidism and ophthalmopathy. TCRdb itself ran the multiplex PCR reads through MiXCR, one entry per CDR3 protein. This sample carries fewer than 350,000 distinct CDR3 sequences, roughly 18% of them seen once, and the ten largest clones take approximately 49%. The material sequenced was blood. The receptors were gathered from a woman between 45 and 60 years old with Graves' hyperthyroidism. Both conserved end residues are part of each CDR3. Fields, in order: J gene, V gene, CDR3 protein.

>TRBJ2-3|TRBV6-1
CASRAGATDTQYF
>TRBJ2-1|TRBV5-1
CASSRAGASGGTNEQFF
>TRBJ2-1|TRBV6-1
CASRNDGGVDEQFF
>TRBJ2-3|TRBV12-3/TRBV12-4
CASSLEGLMGLAGDTQYF
>TRBJ1-4|TRBV20-1
CSARDSTGGEKLFF
>TRBJ1-2|TRBV6-1
CASSEGFGYGYTF
>TRBJ2-7|TRBV28
CASSPLGIREQYF
>TRBJ2-7|TRBV11-1
CASSLEGPGTFYEQYF
>TRBJ2-1|TRBV2
CASRWAGGSNEQFF
>TRBJ2-2|TRBV27
CASRVVDRGEYTGELFF
>TRBJ2-3|TRBV2
CASSEGRGAPDTQYF
>TRBJ1-2|TRBV5-1
CASSLSGQGSYGYTF
>TRBJ2-1|TRBV7-9
CASSFGGVNEQFF
>TRBJ2-7|TRBV28
CASRPTGGGFYEQYF
>TRBJ1-5|TRBV5-6
CASSWAGGDVRNQPQHF
>TRBJ2-1|TRBV4-1
CASSQDRQGHYNEQFF
>TRBJ1-1|TRBV3-1
CASSQVQGVEAFF
>TRBJ2-5|TRBV20-1
CSARGPSGETQYF
>TRBJ2-1|TRBV5-5
CASSFGPAGLSEQFF
>TRBJ2-1|TRBV28
CASSYQLAESSYNEQFF
>TRBJ1-5|TRBV15
CATSSRGGGGNQPQHF
>TRBJ1-2|TRBV27
CASSSNWRGGYGYTF
>TRBJ2-1|TRBV6-1
CATYPLAEVYNEQFF
>TRBJ2-5|TRBV7-9
CASSLGQTQETQYF
>TRBJ1-4|TRBV18
CASSRDNNNEKLFF
>TRBJ2-7|TRBV3-1
CASSHEVGYEQYF
>TRBJ1-1|TRBV12-3/TRBV12-4
CASVVQLNTEAFF
>TRBJ2-5|TRBV6-1
CASSEVGGTETQYF
>TRBJ2-5|TRBV19
CASSTGLAGGAGLETQYF
>TRBJ2-2|TRBV20-1
CSASVGTGELFF
>TRBJ2-2|TRBV20-1
CSASRTDTNTGELFF
>TRBJ1-1|TRBV3-1
CASSQEWGPNTNAEAFF
>TRBJ2-3|TRBV5-1
CASSLTLQVTDTQYF
>TRBJ2-2|TRBV27
CASSRDIRRSGELFF
>TRBJ1-6|TRBV10-1
CASSRSYNSPLHF
>TRBJ2-7|TRBV27
CASSLSAAASSYEQYF
>TRBJ1-1|TRBV4-2
CASSQDDVRGNTEAFF
>TRBJ2-3|TRBV7-2
CASSLGPGPGDTQYF
>TRBJ2-1|TRBV7-9
CASSLVPSGIENEQFF
>TRBJ2-5|TRBV10-3
CAISDPDRGETQYF
>TRBJ2-3|TRBV5-1
CASSLAWTGLTDTQYF
>TRBJ2-2|TRBV30
CAWNLAWTGELFF
>TRBJ2-1|TRBV20-1
CSFLANYNEQFF
>TRBJ2-1|TRBV10-3
CAISGTGYNEQFF
>TRBJ1-4|TRBV6-1
CASSPYRVVNEKLFF
>TRBJ1-5|TRBV28
CASSPTGQFNQPQHF
>TRBJ1-4|TRBV3-1
CASSHGRANEKLFF
>TRBJ2-7|TRBV5-1
CASSPQLAGAGEQYF
>TRBJ2-7|TRBV6-1
CASSENRGLFYEQYF
>TRBJ2-2|TRBV19
CASSIRNPGLAGANTGELFF
>TRBJ2-3|TRBV30
CASNPSGGTTDTQYF
>TRBJ1-6|TRBV30
CAWRRLTGSSYNSPLHF